The entry that follows covers one T cell receptor (beta chain) sequence. Its target is not known. Only in-frame clones appear in the TCRdb table, and some are missing; sequencing was by immunoSEQ multiplex PCR. The data hold more than 65,000 clones, with 94% observed a single time. CDR1 is SGHTA, CDR2 FQGTGA, per germline. The CDR3 length is 13 residues. V shed 0 bases and J shed 1 base, with 3 bases lying between them. This sample is part of a study of T cell clonotyping in hematopoietic cell transplantation. Notes on the study in general: Cells were unsorted, so CD4 and CD8 contributions were not separated. Pathologically expanded recipient clonotypes increased progressively from day 30 to day 180 as diversity fell.

The material sequenced was peripheral blood mononuclear cells. This clonotype was sampled from a man in his fifties or sixties in good health. Some clones in this sample may be carry-over from other donors' samples. V and J are TRBV7-3 and TRBJ1-1; D uncertain. CDR3 loop: CASSLTGNTEAFF. DNA for the CDR3: TGTGCCAGCAGCTTAACTGGGAACACTGAAGCTTTCTTT.